The present entry profiles one T cell receptor (beta chain) with its context. The CDR3 is 13 amino acids. V shed 2 bases and J shed 2 bases, with 4 bases lying between them. Germline CDR1 SGHTA, CDR2 FQGNSA. This record comes from a study of blood T cell repertoires in COVID-19. Study-wide background: Nucleic acid was either cDNA or gDNA, and it came from T cells, B-cell-depleted T cells, or PBMCs.

Using immunoSEQ multiplex PCR, the repertoire was profiled, and TCRdb retains in-frame clones only, with some absent. The table records 100,000 to 150,000 clones, 80% of them present only once. The origin of this receptor is a human donor in a cohort sampled during active COVID-19. This chain links TRBV7-2 with TRBJ1-5; no firm D call. Material for sequencing was peripheral blood. CDR3: CASSLQGNQPQHF. CDR3 DNA: TGTGCCAGCAGCTTACAGGGCAATCAGCCCCAGCATTTT. The variable domain in full, completed from reference TRBV7-2 and TRBJ1-5, reads GAGVSQSPSNKVTEKGKDVELRCDPISGHTALYWYRQSLGQGLEFLIYFQGNSAPDKSGLPSDRFSAERTGGSVSTLTIQRTQQEDSAVYLCASSLQGNQPQHFGDGTRLSIL.